This T cell receptor beta chain is drawn from a study of blood T cell repertoires in COVID-19. The table came from immunoSEQ multiplex PCR; TCRdb's copy has only in-frame clones and leaves some out. Among tens of thousands of clones listed, approximately 80% were seen once. The CDR3 loop spans 21 amino acids. V lost 2 bases to trimming and J lost 0 bases; unmatched junction nucleotides: 15. The germline V gene encodes CDR1 SGHTA and CDR2 FQGTGA. This chain connects TRBV7-3 to TRBJ2-3; 12 bases are shared with TRBD2. The sample consisted of peripheral blood. This TCR derives from a human donor in a cohort sampled during active COVID-19. CDR3 coding DNA: TGTGCCAGCAGCTTATTACCTCGAAGGCCGACTAGCGGGAGTAGCACAGATACGCAGTATTTT. The encoded protein is CASSLLPRRPTSGSSTDTQYF.